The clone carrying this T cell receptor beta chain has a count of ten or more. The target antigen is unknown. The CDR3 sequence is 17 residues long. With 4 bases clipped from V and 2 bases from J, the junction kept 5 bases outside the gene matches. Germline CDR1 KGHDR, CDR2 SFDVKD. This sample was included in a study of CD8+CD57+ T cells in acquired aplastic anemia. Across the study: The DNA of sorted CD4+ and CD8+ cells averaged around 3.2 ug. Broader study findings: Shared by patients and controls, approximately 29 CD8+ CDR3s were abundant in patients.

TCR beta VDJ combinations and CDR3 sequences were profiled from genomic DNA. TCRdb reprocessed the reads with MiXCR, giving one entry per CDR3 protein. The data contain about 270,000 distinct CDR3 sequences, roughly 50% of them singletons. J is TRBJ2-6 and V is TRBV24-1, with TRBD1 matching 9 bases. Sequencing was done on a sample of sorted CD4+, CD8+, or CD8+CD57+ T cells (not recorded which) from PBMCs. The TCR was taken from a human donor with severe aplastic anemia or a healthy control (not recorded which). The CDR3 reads CATSEGGTGPGANVLTF. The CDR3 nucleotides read TGTGCCACCAGTGAAGGCGGGACAGGGCCTGGGGCCAACGTCCTGACTTTC.